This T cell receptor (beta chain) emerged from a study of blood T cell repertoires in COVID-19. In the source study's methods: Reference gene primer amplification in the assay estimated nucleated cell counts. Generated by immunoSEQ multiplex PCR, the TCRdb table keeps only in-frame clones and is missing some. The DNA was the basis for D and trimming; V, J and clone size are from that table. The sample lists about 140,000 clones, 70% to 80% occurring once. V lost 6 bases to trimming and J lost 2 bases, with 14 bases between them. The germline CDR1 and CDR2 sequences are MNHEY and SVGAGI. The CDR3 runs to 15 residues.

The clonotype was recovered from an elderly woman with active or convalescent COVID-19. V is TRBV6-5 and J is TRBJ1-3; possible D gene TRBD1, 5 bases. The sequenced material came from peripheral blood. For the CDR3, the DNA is TGTGCCAGCAGACAAGGGGTTGGCCCTGGAAACACCATATATTTT. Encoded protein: CASRQGVGPGNTIYF.